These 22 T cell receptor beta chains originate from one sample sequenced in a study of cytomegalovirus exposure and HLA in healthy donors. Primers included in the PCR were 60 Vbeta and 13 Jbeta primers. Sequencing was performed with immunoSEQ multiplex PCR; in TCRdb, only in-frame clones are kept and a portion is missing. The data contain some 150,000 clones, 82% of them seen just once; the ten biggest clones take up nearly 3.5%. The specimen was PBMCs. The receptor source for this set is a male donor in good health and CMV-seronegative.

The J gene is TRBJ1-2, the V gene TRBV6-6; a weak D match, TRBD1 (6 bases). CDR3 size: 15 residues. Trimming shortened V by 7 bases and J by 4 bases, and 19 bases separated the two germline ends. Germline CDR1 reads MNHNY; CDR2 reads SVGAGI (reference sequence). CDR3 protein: CASISTRGNFYGYTF. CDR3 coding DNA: TGTGCCAGCATTTCGACCAGGGGAAATTTCTATGGCTACACCTTC.

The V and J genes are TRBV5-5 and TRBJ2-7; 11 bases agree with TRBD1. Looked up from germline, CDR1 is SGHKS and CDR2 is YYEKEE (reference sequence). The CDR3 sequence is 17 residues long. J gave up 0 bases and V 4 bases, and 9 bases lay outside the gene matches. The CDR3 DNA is TGTGCCAGCAGCGCCGGGGGACAGGGGGTGTACTCCTACGAGCAGTACTTC. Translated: CASSAGGQGVYSYEQYF.

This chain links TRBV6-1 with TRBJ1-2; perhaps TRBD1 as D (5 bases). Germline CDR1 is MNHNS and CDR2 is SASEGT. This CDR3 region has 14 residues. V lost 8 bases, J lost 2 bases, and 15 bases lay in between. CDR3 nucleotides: TGTGCCAGCCAGAGGTCGCGGACAAACTATGGCTACACCTTC. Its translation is CASQRSRTNYGYTF.

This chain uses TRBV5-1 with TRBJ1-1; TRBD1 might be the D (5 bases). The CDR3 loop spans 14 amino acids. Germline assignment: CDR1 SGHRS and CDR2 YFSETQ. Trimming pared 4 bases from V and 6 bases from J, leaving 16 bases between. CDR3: CASSAGGVGAEAFF. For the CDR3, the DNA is TGCGCCAGCAGCGCAGGAGGGGTTGGCGCTGAAGCTTTCTTT. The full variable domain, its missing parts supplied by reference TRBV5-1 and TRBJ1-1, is KAGVTQTPRYLIKTRGQQVTLSCSPISGHRSVSWYQQTPGQGLQFLFEYFSETQRNKGNFPGRFSGRQFSNSRSEMNVSTLELGDSALYLCASSAGGVGAEAFFGQGTRLTVV.

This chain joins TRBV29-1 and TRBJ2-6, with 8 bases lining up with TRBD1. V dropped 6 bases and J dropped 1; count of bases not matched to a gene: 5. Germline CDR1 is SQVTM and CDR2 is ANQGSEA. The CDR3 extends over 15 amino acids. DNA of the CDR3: TGCAGCGTAGGGACAGGCCCTTCTGGGGCCAACGTCCTGACTTTC. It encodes CSVGTGPSGANVLTF.

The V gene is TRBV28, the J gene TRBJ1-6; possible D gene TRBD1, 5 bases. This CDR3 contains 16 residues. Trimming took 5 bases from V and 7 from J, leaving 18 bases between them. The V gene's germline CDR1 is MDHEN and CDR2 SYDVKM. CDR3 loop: CASSPALGGGNSPLHF. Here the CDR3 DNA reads TGTGCCAGCAGTCCCGCCTTGGGGGGAGGCAATTCACCCCTCCACTTT.

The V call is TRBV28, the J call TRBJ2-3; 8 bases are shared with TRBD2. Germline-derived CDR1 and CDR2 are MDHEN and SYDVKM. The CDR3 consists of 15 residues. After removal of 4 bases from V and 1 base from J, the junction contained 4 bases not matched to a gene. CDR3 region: CASSSGLAGTDTQYF. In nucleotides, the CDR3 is TGTGCCAGCAGTTCAGGACTAGCAGGCACAGATACGCAGTATTTT.

The CDR3 DNA sequence: TGCGCCAGCAGCCCCGGGGACAGGAGGGTAAAGCTAGGGAATGAAAAACTGTTTTTT. Protein product: CASSPGDRRVKLGNEKLFF. This sequence joins TRBV5-1 and TRBJ1-4; 8 bases align to TRBD1. Unmatched junction bases numbered 19, after V lost 4 bases and J lost 5 bases. The CDR3 length is 19 residues. Germline CDR1 is SGHRS and CDR2 is YFSETQ.

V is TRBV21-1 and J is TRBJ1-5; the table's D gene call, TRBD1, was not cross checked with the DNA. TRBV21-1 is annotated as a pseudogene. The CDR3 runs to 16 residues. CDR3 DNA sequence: TGTGCCAGCAGCCATGAGAGAGGGGGCAGGAGTCAGCCCCAGCATTTT. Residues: CASSHERGGRSQPQHF.

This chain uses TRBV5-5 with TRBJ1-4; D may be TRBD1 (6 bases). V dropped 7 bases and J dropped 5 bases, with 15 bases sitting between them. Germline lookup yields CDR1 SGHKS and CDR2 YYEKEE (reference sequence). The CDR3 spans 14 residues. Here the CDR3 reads CASGGGYANEKLFF. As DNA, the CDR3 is TGTGCCAGCGGTGGGGGCTACGCCAATGAAAAACTGTTTTTT.

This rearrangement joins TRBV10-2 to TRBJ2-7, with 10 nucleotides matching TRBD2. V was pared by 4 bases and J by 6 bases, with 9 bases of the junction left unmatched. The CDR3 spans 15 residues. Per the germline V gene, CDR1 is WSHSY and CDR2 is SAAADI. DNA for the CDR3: TGCGCCAGCAGTGGGGGAGCGGGAGGGGGGCTCGAGCAGTACTTC. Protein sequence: CASSGGAGGGLEQYF.

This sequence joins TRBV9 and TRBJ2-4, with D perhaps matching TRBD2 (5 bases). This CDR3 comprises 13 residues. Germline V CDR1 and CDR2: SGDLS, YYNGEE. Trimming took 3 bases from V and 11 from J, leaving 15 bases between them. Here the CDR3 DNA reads TGTGCCAGCAGCGCCGCGGGTGGGAGCGTTCAGTACTTC. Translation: CASSAAGGSVQYF.

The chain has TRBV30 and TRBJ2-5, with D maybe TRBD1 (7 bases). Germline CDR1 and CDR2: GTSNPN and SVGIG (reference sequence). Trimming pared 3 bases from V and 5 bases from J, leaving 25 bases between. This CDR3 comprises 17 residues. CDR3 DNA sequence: TGTGCCTGGAGCCCCCCCTCGGGCAGGGGGGTAGGGGAGACCCAGTACTTC. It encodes CAWSPPSGRGVGETQYF.

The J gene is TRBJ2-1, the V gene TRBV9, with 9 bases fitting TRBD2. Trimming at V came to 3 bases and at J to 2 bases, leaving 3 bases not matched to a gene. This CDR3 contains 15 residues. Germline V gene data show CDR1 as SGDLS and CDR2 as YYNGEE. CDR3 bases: TGTGCCAGCAGCGAACTAGCGGGTGCCTACAATGAGCAGTTCTTC. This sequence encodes CASSELAGAYNEQFF.

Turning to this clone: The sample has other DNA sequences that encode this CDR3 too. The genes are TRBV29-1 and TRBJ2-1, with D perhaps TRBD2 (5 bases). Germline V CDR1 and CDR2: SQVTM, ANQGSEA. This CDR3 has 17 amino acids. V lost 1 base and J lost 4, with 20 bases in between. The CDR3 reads CSVEVLSGVSSYNEQFF. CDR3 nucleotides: TGCAGCGTTGAAGTTCTAAGCGGCGTAAGCTCTTACAATGAGCAGTTCTTC.

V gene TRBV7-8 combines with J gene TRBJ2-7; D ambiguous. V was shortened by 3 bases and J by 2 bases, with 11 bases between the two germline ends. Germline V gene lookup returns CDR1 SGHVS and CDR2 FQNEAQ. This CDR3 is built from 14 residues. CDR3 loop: CASSFQAIPYEQYF. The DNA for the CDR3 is TGTGCCAGCAGCTTTCAGGCGATTCCCTACGAGCAGTACTTC.

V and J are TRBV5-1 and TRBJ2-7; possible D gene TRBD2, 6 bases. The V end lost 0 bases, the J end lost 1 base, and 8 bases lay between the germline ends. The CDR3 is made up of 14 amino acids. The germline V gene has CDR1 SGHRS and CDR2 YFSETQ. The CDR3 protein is CASSLALASYEQYF. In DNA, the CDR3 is TGCGCCAGCAGCTTGGCGCTAGCGTCCTACGAGCAGTACTTC.

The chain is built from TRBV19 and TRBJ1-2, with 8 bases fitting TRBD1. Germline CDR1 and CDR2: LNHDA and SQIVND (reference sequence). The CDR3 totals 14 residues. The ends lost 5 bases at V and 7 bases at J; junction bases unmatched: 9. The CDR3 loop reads CASSPGQGSIGYTF. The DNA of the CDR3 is TGTGCCAGTAGTCCCGGACAGGGATCGATTGGCTACACCTTC.

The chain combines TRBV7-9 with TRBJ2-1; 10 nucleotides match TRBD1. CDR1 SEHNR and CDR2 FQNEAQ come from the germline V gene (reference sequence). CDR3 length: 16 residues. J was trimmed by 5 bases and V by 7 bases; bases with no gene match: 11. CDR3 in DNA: TGTGCCAGCAACCTCCTGACAGGGGGCTTGAACAATGAGCAGTTCTTC. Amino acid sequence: CASNLLTGGLNNEQFF.

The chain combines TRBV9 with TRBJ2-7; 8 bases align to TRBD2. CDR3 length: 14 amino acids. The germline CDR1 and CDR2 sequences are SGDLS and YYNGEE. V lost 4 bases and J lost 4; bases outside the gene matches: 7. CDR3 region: CASSSSGGFYEQYF. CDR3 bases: TGTGCCAGCAGCTCGTCGGGGGGGTTTTACGAGCAGTACTTC.

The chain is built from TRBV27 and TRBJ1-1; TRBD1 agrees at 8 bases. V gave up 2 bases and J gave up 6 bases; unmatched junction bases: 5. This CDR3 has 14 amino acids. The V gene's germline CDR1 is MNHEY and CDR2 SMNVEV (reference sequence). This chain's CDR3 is CASSLNRQGSEAFF. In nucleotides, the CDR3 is TGTGCCAGCAGTTTAAACCGACAGGGGTCTGAAGCTTTCTTT.

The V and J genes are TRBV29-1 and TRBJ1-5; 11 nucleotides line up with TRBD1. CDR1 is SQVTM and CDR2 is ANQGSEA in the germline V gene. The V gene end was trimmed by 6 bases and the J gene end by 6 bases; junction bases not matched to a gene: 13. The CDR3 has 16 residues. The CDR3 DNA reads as TGCAGCGTCGGGGAAGGGGGGACAGGGGGTAGTCAGCCCCAGCATTTT. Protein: CSVGEGGTGGSQPQHF.